The present TCR beta chain was sequenced within a study of blood T cell repertoires in COVID-19. Across the study: The United States, Italy and Spain supplied acute and convalescent COVID-19 samples. Sample material is recorded as cDNA or gDNA derived from T cells, B-cell-depleted T cells, or PBMCs.

The germline V gene has CDR1 SGHTA and CDR2 FQGNSA. V was trimmed by 7 bases and J by 1 base, leaving 12 bases between them. The CDR3 contains 14 residues. In the original workflow: Amplification of reference gene primers was used by the study to estimate nucleated cell counts. Clones were sequenced by immunoSEQ multiplex PCR, and TCRdb holds only the in-frame ones, with some missing. That table gives V, J and clone size, and the DNA gave D and trimming. The sample lists about 110,000 clones, over 75% occurring once. This clone was counted between two and nine times. Material for sequencing was peripheral blood. The receptor comes from a human donor in a cohort sampled during active COVID-19. The rearrangement joins TRBV7-2 to TRBJ2-3; a possible D gene is TRBD1 (5 bases). CDR3 DNA sequence: TGTGCCAGCACTCCCAGGGCCGGCACAGATACGCAGTATTTT. It encodes CASTPRAGTDTQYF.